The 25 T cell receptor beta chains reported below all come from one sample, sequenced in a study of cytomegalovirus exposure and HLA in healthy donors. Researchers ran the PCR with 60 Vbeta and 13 Jbeta primers. Generated by immunoSEQ multiplex PCR, the TCRdb table keeps only in-frame clones and is missing some. The sample lists roughly 99,000 clones, around 67% seen once, with about 1.8% in the top ten. Source material: PBMCs. These receptors all stem from a male donor in good health and CMV-seronegative.

V usage is TRBV19 and J usage is TRBJ2-2; D is unclear. Germline lookup yields CDR1 LNHDA and CDR2 SQIVND (reference sequence). CDR3 length: 14 residues. Trimming removed 3 bases at V and 1 base at J, with 6 bases between. For the CDR3, the DNA is TGTGCCAGTAGTATTCAACAGAACACCGGGGAGCTGTTTTTT. Its translation is CASSIQQNTGELFF.

The V and J genes are TRBV27 and TRBJ2-7; perhaps TRBD1 as D (6 bases). The CDR3 length is 16 residues. The V end lost 3 bases, the J end lost 3 bases, and 18 bases lay between the germline ends. The germline gives CDR1 MNHEY, CDR2 SMNVEV (reference sequence). CDR3 bases: TGTGCCAGCAGTTTGTCAACGACAGGACGCCACTACGAGCAGTACTTC. Its translation: CASSLSTTGRHYEQYF.

This sequence joins TRBV28 and TRBJ2-3; possible D gene TRBD2, 7 bases. Germline V gene data show CDR1 as MDHEN and CDR2 as SYDVKM. The CDR3 is 15 amino acids. Trimming cost V 2 bases and J 4 bases, with 13 bases left between them. Here the CDR3 DNA reads TGTGCCAGCAGTTTAGCGGGAGAGGGGGCAGATACGCAGTATTTT. Translated: CASSLAGEGADTQYF.

The V call is TRBV5-5, the J call TRBJ2-1; D is perhaps TRBD1 (6 bases). Trimming pared 0 bases from V and 12 bases from J, leaving 13 bases between. There are 13 residues in the CDR3. Germline CDR1 and CDR2: SGHKS and YYEKEE (reference sequence). CDR3 region: CASSLEGVWVQFF. The CDR3 nucleotides read TGTGCCAGCAGCTTGGAGGGGGTGTGGGTGCAGTTCTTC.

The CDR3 loop is CASSPHEDSPNEKLFF. DNA of the CDR3: TGTGCCAGCAGCCCCCACGAGGACAGTCCAAATGAAAAACTGTTTTTT. The rearrangement joins TRBV7-2 to TRBJ1-4; TRBD1 is a possible D gene (6 bases). This CDR3 is built from 16 residues. Trimming cost V 5 bases and J 5 bases, with 18 bases left between them. CDR1 is SGHTA, CDR2 FQGNSA, per germline.

This clone was counted once. The chain combines TRBV7-8 with TRBJ1-1; no clear D. Germline values: CDR1 SGHVS, CDR2 FQNEAQ. Trimming stripped 0 bases from V and 7 bases from J, with 9 bases between. The CDR3 is 13 amino acids. The CDR3 nucleotides are TGTGCCAGCAGCTTAGCACAGAGATATGAAGCTTTCTTT. This gives the protein CASSLAQRYEAFF.

This sequence joins TRBV7-6 and TRBJ2-7; 7 nucleotides match TRBD2. Trimming at V came to 5 bases and at J to 6 bases, leaving 13 bases not matched to a gene. There are 15 residues in the CDR3. Germline values: CDR1 SGHVS, CDR2 FNYEAQ. In nucleotides, the CDR3 is TGTGCCAGCAGCCCCTGGGGCGGGAGCTCTCCCGAGCAGTACTTC. Translating it yields CASSPWGGSSPEQYF.

This sequence joins TRBV27 and TRBJ2-7; a weak D match, TRBD1 (5 bases). The CDR3 totals 14 residues. The germline V and J ends were trimmed by 1 base and 2 bases, with 9 bases remaining between them. Germline lookup yields CDR1 MNHEY and CDR2 SMNVEV (reference sequence). CDR3: CASSLLGDPYEQYF. The CDR3 nucleotides read TGTGCCAGCAGTTTATTAGGGGATCCCTACGAGCAGTACTTC.

The chain combines TRBV6-4 with TRBJ2-5, with D possibly TRBD2 on 6 matching bases. The V gene lost 2 bases and the J gene lost 7 bases, with 11 bases spanning the gap. The CDR3 runs to 13 residues. In germline, CDR1 is MRHNA, CDR2 SNTAGT. CDR3 loop: CASSDREGGTQYF. The CDR3 DNA sequence: TGTGCCAGCAGTGACCGAGAGGGAGGGACCCAGTACTTC.

This clone was observed once. The chain has TRBV5-1 and TRBJ2-7; the match to TRBD1 covers 8 bases. Unmatched junction bases numbered 6, after V lost 4 bases and J lost 3 bases. CDR1 is SGHRS, CDR2 YFSETQ, per germline. The CDR3 loop spans 14 amino acids. CDR3 amino acids: CASSQDRVNYEQYF. The CDR3 bases are TGCGCCAGCAGCCAGGACAGGGTAAACTACGAGCAGTACTTC.

The table lists this clone with a few counts. CDR3 sequence (DNA): TGTGCCAGCAGTGCAGGGGGCAATCAGCCCCAGCATTTT. It specifies CASSAGGNQPQHF. The V and J genes are TRBV25-1 and TRBJ1-5; weak D call: TRBD1 (6 bases). Per germline, CDR1 MGHDK and CDR2 SYGVNS. The CDR3 has 13 residues. The V end was cut by 4 bases, the J end by 2 bases, with 6 bases between.

The V gene is TRBV2, the J gene TRBJ2-3, with 7 bases identical to TRBD2. This CDR3 has 16 residues. With 7 bases clipped from V and 5 bases from J, the junction kept 15 bases outside the gene matches. Germline lookup yields CDR1 SNHLY and CDR2 FYNNEI. CDR3 nucleotide sequence: TGTGCCAGCACGTTATCGGCGGGAGATTGGGGAGATACGCAGTATTTT. It is translated as CASTLSAGDWGDTQYF. The full variable domain, completed using reference TRBV2 and TRBJ2-3, is EPEVTQTPSHQVTQMGQEVILRCVPISNHLYFYWYRQILGQKVEFLVSFYNNEISEKSEIFDDQFSVERPDGSNFTLKIRSTKLEDSAMYFCASTLSAGDWGDTQYFGPGTRLTVL.

The DNA for the CDR3 is TGTGCCAGCAGCTTAAGTCCGGGACTAGCGGGAGGGCGTGAGCAGTTCTTC. It yields the protein CASSLSPGLAGGREQFF. The chain recombines TRBV7-3 with TRBJ2-1; 16 bases are a match to TRBD2. Looked up from germline, CDR1 is SGHTA and CDR2 is FQGTGA. The trim removed 1 base at V and 9 bases at J, leaving 6 bases unmatched. The CDR3 loop spans 17 amino acids.

V and J are TRBV4-2 and TRBJ1-2; D remains ambiguous. The CDR3 is made up of 12 amino acids. The germline gives CDR1 LGHNA, CDR2 YNFKEQ. V dropped 0 bases and J dropped 6 bases, with 5 bases sitting between them. The CDR3 DNA sequence: TGTGCCAGCAGCCAAGATCAGGATGGCTACACCTTC. The encoded protein is CASSQDQDGYTF.

J is TRBJ1-5 and V is TRBV27; D is possibly TRBD1 (6 bases). The CDR3 has 15 amino acids. Trimming cost V 5 bases and J 2 bases, with 13 bases left between them. The germline gives CDR1 MNHEY, CDR2 SMNVEV (reference sequence). Here the CDR3 reads CASSPQGLGNQPQHF. CDR3 nucleotides: TGTGCCAGCAGTCCACAGGGCTTGGGCAATCAGCCCCAGCATTTT.

The rearrangement joins TRBV2 to TRBJ2-7; tentatively, D is TRBD2 (5 bases). The CDR3 length is 12 residues. Looked up from germline, CDR1 is SNHLY and CDR2 is FYNNEI. The V gene lost 7 bases and the J gene lost 4 bases, with 11 bases spanning the gap. The CDR3 sequence: CASNLLVYEQYF. The CDR3 DNA reads TGTGCCAGCAACTTACTAGTTTACGAGCAGTACTTC.

This sequence joins TRBV9 and TRBJ2-1, with 7 nucleotides matching TRBD2. Germline CDR1 SGDLS, CDR2 YYNGEE. The CDR3 has 16 residues. The trim removed 0 bases at V and 3 bases at J, leaving 6 bases unmatched. CDR3 protein: CASSVVGAGDYNEQFF. The CDR3 coding sequence is TGTGCCAGCAGCGTAGTAGGGGCGGGAGACTACAATGAGCAGTTCTTC.

The V gene is TRBV7-9, the J gene TRBJ2-1; a weak D match, TRBD2 (5 bases). Per germline, CDR1 SEHNR and CDR2 FQNEAQ (reference sequence). CDR3 size: 17 residues. V was clipped by 3 bases and J by 0 bases, with 15 bases between them. The CDR3: CASSFKRRINSYNEQFF. CDR3 nucleotides: TGTGCCAGCAGCTTCAAGAGGAGGATTAACTCCTACAATGAGCAGTTCTTC.

This clone was seen a handful of times. J is TRBJ1-1 and V is TRBV5-4; TRBD1 matches 7 bases. The CDR3 consists of 12 residues. The V gene's germline CDR1 is SGHNT and CDR2 YYREEE (reference sequence). Germline trimming cut 4 bases from V and 5 bases from J; bases unmatched to any gene: 2. The CDR3 reads CASSPRGTEAFF. In nucleotides, the CDR3 is TGTGCCAGCAGCCCCAGGGGGACTGAAGCTTTCTTT.

V usage is TRBV28 and J usage is TRBJ2-7, with D maybe TRBD1 (5 bases). There are 16 residues in the CDR3. Trimming stripped 3 bases from V and 3 bases from J, with 18 bases between. The germline gives CDR1 MDHEN, CDR2 SYDVKM. The CDR3 region is CASSLDRWGSDYEQYF. The CDR3, as DNA: TGTGCCAGCAGTTTGGATCGGTGGGGCAGTGACTACGAGCAGTACTTC.

The chain has TRBV4-2 and TRBJ2-2; 7 nucleotides line up with TRBD2. J lost 5 bases, V lost 4 bases, and 10 bases had no gene match. The CDR3 has 16 amino acids. CDR1 and CDR2 from the germline V gene are LGHNA and YNFKEQ. This CDR3 reads CASSRPGGSETGELFF. CDR3 DNA sequence: TGTGCCAGCAGCCGACCGGGCGGGAGTGAAACCGGGGAGCTGTTTTTT.

Concerning this clone: The sample contains more than one DNA sequence encoding this CDR3. The genes are TRBV7-9 and TRBJ2-4; TRBD1 might be the D (6 bases). V lost 3 bases to trimming and J lost 1 base, with 13 bases between them. In germline, CDR1 is SEHNR, CDR2 FQNEAQ (reference sequence). The CDR3 is 16 amino acids. The CDR3 coding sequence is TGTGCCAGCAGCTTGGGCCTGGGGGCGGCCAAAAACATTCAGTACTTC. Its translation is CASSLGLGAAKNIQYF.

V usage is TRBV5-6 and J usage is TRBJ2-2; 7 bases are shared with TRBD2. Germline V CDR1 and CDR2: SGHDT, YYEEEE. Unmatched junction bases numbered 9, after V lost 4 bases and J lost 0 bases. CDR3 size: 17 residues. This CDR3 reads CASSPQRGGSNTGELFF. DNA of the CDR3: TGTGCCAGCAGCCCGCAACGGGGAGGGTCGAACACCGGGGAGCTGTTTTTT.

The gene calls are TRBV13 and TRBJ2-2, with D perhaps matching TRBD1 (6 bases). The CDR3 contains 12 residues. V lost 6 bases and J 7 bases, leaving 9 bases between the germline ends. CDR1 PRHDT and CDR2 FYEKMQ come from the germline V gene (reference sequence). CDR3 loop: CASRYRVGELFF. CDR3 coding DNA: TGTGCCAGCAGGTACAGGGTCGGGGAGCTGTTTTTT.

The CDR3 here is CSVEPIQGPYEQYF. The CDR3 DNA reads as TGCAGCGTTGAACCCATACAGGGACCCTACGAGCAGTACTTC. The chain couples TRBV29-1 to TRBJ2-7, with D maybe TRBD1 (6 bases). The CDR3 is 14 residues long. CDR1 is SQVTM and CDR2 is ANQGSEA in the germline V gene. Deletions cut 2 bases from V and 2 bases from J, with 13 bases between.